This paragraph covers one T cell receptor beta chain sequence. Authors' analysis steps: Counts of nucleated cells, estimated from reference gene primer amplification, were obtained. Sequencing used immunoSEQ multiplex PCR; TCRdb keeps in-frame clones, though not all of them. The DNA gave D and trimming, while V, J and clone size come from that table. In the table there are approximately 670,000 clones, 85% to 90% of which are singletons. The data are from a study of blood T cell repertoires in COVID-19. Study-level background: Samples taken during acute and convalescent COVID-19 were collected in the United States, Italy and Spain. Nucleic acid was either cDNA or gDNA, and it came from T cells, B-cell-depleted T cells, or PBMCs.

V lost 0 bases to trimming and J lost 4 bases, with 9 bases between them. Germline lookup yields CDR1 LGHNA and CDR2 YSLEER. This CDR3 contains 14 residues. The sequence derives from a woman aged 18-30 years with acute or convalescent COVID-19. The sample was peripheral blood. The chain joins TRBV4-3 to TRBJ1-2; a weak D match, TRBD1 (5 bases). The CDR3 DNA reads TGCGCCAGCAGCCAAGACCCCCAGGGCTATGGCTACACCTTC. It specifies CASSQDPQGYGYTF.